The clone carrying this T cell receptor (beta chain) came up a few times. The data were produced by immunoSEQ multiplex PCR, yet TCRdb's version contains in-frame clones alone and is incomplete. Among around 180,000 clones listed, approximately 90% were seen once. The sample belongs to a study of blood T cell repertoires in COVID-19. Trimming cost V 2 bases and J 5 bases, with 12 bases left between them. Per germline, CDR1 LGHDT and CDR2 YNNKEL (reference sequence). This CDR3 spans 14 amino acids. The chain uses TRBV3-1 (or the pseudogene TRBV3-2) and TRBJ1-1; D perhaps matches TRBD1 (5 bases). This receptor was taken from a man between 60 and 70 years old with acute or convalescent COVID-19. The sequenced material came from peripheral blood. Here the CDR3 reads CASSQRGGRTEAFF. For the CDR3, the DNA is TGTGCCAGCAGCCAACGGGGGGGAAGGACTGAAGCTTTCTTT.